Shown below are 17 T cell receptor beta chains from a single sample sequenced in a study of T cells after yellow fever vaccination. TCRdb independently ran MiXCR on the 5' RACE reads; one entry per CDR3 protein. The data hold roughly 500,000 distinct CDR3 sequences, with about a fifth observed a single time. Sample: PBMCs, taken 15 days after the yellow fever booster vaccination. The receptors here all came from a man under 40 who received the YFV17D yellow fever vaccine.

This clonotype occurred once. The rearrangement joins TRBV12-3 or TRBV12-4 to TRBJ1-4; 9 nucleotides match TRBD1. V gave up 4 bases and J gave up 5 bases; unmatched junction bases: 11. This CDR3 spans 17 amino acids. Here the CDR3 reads CASSSSRDRASNEKLFF. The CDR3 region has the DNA TGTGCCAGCAGTTCGTCCCGGGACAGGGCCTCAAATGAAAAACTGTTTTTT.

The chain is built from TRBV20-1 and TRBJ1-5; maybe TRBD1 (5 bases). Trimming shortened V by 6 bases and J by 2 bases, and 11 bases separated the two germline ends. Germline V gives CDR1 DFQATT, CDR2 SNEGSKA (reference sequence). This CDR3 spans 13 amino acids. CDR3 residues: CSARLGGNQPQHF. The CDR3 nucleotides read TGCAGTGCGAGGCTAGGGGGCAATCAGCCCCAGCATTTT.

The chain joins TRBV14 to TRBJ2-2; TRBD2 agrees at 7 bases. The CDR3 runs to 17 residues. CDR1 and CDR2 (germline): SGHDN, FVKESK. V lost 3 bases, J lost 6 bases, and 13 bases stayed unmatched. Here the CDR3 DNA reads TGTGCCAGCAGCCACTTATCTCGGACTAGAGGCCCCGGGGAGCTGTTTTTT. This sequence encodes CASSHLSRTRGPGELFF.

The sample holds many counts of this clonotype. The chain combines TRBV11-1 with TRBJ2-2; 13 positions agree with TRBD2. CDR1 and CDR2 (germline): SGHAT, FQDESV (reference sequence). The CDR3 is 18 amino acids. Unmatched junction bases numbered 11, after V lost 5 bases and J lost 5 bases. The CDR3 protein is CASSPHLGLAGETGELFF. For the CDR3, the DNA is TGTGCCAGCAGCCCCCATCTCGGACTAGCGGGAGAAACCGGGGAGCTGTTTTTT.

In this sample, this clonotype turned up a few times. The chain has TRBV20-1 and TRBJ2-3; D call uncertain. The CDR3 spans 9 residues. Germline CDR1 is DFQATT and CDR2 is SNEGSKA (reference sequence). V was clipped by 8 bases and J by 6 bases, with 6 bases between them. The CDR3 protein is CSMGDTQYF. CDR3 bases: TGCAGTATGGGGGATACGCAGTATTTT.

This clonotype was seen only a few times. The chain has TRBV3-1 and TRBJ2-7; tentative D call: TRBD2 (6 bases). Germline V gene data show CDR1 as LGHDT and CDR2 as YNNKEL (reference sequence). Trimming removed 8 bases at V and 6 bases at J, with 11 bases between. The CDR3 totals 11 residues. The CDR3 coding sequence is TGTGCCAGCGGGACTTCCCCCGAGCAGTACTTC. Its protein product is CASGTSPEQYF.

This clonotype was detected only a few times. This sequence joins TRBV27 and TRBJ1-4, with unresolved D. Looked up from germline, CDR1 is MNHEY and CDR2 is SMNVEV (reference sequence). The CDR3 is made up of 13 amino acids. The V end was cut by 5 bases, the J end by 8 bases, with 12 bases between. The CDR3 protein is CASSPRTMEKLFF. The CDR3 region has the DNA TGTGCCAGCAGTCCGAGGACTATGGAAAAACTGTTTTTT.

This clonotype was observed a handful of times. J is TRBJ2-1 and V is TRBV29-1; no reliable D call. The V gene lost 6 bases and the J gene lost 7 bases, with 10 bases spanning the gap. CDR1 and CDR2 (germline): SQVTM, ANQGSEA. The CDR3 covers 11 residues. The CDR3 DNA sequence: TGCAGCGTACGTCCTTGGAATGAGCAGTTCTTC. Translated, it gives CSVRPWNEQFF.

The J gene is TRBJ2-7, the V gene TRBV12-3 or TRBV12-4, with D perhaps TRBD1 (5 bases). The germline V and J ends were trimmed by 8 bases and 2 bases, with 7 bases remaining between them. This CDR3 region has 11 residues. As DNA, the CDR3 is TGTGCCAGCCAGGGTACCTACGAGCAGTACTTC. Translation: CASQGTYEQYF.

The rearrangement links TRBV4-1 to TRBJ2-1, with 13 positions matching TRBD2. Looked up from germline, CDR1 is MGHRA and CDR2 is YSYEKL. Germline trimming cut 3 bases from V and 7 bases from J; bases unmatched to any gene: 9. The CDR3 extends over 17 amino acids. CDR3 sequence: CASSHEPGLAGLNEQFF. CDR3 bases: TGCGCCAGCAGCCATGAACCGGGACTAGCGGGATTGAATGAGCAGTTCTTC.

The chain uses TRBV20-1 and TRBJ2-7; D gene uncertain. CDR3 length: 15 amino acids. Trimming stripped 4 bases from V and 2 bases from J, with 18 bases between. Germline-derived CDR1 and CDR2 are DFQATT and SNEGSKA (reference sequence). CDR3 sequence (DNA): TGCAGTGCTAATGGCCCAAGGGCGTATACCTACGAGCAGTACTTC. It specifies CSANGPRAYTYEQYF.

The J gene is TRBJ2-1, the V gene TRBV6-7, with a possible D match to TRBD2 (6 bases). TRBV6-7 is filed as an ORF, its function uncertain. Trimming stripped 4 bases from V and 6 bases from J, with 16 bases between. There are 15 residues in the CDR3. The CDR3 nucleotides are TGTGCCAGCAGTTTAGTAGAGGAGGGTTGCAATGAGCAGTTCTTC. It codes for CASSLVEEGCNEQFF.

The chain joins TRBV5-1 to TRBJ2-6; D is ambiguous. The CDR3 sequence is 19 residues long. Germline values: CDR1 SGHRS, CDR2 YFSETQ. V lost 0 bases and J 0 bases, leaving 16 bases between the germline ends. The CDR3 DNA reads TGCGCCAGCAGCTTGGGGACCGGCGGATCCCTCTCTGGGGCCAACGTCCTGACTTTC. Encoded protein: CASSLGTGGSLSGANVLTF.

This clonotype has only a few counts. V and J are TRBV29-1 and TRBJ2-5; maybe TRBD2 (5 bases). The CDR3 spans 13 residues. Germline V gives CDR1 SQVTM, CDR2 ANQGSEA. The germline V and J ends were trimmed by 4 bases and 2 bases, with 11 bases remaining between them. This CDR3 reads CSVVGELQETQYF. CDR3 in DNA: TGCAGCGTTGTGGGAGAATTGCAAGAGACCCAGTACTTC. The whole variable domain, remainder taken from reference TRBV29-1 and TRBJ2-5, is SAVISQKPSRDICQRGTSLTIQCQVDSQVTMMFWYRQQPGQSLTLIATANQGSEATYESGFVIDKFPISRPNLTFSTLTVSNMSPEDSSIYLCSVVGELQETQYFGPGTRLLVL.

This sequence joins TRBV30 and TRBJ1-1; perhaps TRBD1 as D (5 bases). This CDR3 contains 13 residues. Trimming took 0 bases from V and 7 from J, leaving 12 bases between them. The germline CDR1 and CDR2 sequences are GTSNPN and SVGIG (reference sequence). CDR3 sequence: CAWSVKGVGEAFF. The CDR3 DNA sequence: TGTGCCTGGAGTGTAAAAGGGGTTGGTGAAGCTTTCTTT.

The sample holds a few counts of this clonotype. The CDR3 nucleotides are TGCGCCAGCAGCCAAGTGTACTCGAGCACAGATACGCAGTATTTT. Encoded protein: CASSQVYSSTDTQYF. The chain couples TRBV4-3 to TRBJ2-3; D gene ambiguous. The CDR3 has 15 residues. The germline CDR1 and CDR2 sequences are LGHNA and YSLEER. Trimming removed 1 base from V and 0 bases from J, with 8 bases in between.

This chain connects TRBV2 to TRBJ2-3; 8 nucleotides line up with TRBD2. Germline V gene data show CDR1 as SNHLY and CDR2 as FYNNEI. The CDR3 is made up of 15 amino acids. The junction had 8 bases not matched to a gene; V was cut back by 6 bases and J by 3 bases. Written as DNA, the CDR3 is TGTGCCAGCAGAACCTTAGCGGGAAGTACAGATACGCAGTATTTT. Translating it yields CASRTLAGSTDTQYF.